This is a list of T cell receptor beta chains from one sample in a study of CD8 T cells in ankylosing spondylitis. From the 5' RACE reads, TCRdb called clonotypes with MiXCR, one entry per CDR3 protein. Among about 330,000 distinct CDR3 sequences listed, roughly 8% were seen once. Sequencing was done on a sample of blood, either unsorted or a sorted T cell fraction (not recorded which). The source is a male donor with ankylosing spondylitis. CDR3s include the opening cysteine and the closing phenylalanine or tryptophan. The D gene is left open where the match is weak. Size values are once, few and many counts, or a class for expanded clones, and some rows have none.

>TRBJ2-3|few|TRBV20-1|.
TGCAGTGCTCCGGGACTTCCCACAGATACGCAGTATTTT
CSAPGLPTDTQYF
>TRBJ2-1|.|TRBV24-1|TRBD2
TGTGCCACCAGTGATTCTAGCGGCAGCTCCTACAATGAGCAGTTCTTC
CATSDSSGSSYNEQFF
>TRBJ2-7|.|TRBV5-1|.
TGCGCCAGCAGCCCTTCCTCGGGACTGAGCTCCTACGAGCAGTACTTC
CASSPSSGLSSYEQYF
>TRBJ1-5|many|TRBV28|.
TGTGCCAGCAACCTACCGGGGACTATTGATCAGCCCCAGCATTTT
CASNLPGTIDQPQHF
>TRBJ2-6|.|TRBV9|TRBD1
TGTGCCAGCAGCCCCCGACGGACAGGCCCCTCTGGGGCCAACGTCCTGACTTTC
CASSPRRTGPSGANVLTF
>TRBJ2-5|few|TRBV5-6|.
TGTGCCAGCACCAGGCTTGTTAGCGGAGAAGAGACCCAGTACTTC
CASTRLVSGEETQYF
>TRBJ2-3|few|TRBV7-8|.
TGTGCCAGCAGCGCTACGCGGGGCGACTATAGCACAGATACGCAGTATTTT
CASSATRGDYSTDTQYF
>TRBJ2-7|many|TRBV27|.
TGTGCCAGCAGTTGGGGGCCGGGACGTTCCTTGGAGCAGTACTTC
CASSWGPGRSLEQYF
>TRBJ2-7|.|TRBV14|.
TGTGCCAGCAGCCAAGTTTGGGGGGCTAGTCCCGACTTC
CASSQVWGASPDF
>TRBJ2-7|many|TRBV24-1|.
TGTGCCACCAGTGATACCCATTACAGGGACGAGCAGTACTTC
CATSDTHYRDEQYF
>TRBJ2-6|many|TRBV27|.
TGTGCCAGCAGTCGCGGACGGTTCTCTGGGGCCAACGTCCTGACTTTC
CASSRGRFSGANVLTF
>TRBJ1-5|few|TRBV24-1|.
TGTGCCACCAGTGATTCCCTCCCTGGTAGCAATCAGCCCCAGCATTTT
CATSDSLPGSNQPQHF